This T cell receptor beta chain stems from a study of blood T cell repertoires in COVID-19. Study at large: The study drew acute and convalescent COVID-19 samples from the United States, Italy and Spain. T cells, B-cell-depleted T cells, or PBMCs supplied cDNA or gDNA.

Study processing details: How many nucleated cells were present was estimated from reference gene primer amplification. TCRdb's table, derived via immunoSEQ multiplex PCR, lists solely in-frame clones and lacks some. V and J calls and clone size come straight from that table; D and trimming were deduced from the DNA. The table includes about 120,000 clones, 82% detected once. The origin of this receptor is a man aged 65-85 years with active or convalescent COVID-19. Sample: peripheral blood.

CDR3 in amino acids: CASSQGGQGYEQYF. For the CDR3, the DNA is TGTGCCAGCAGCCAAGGAGGACAGGGTTACGAGCAGTACTTC. The chain couples TRBV3-1 (or the pseudogene TRBV3-2) to TRBJ2-7; 8 positions agree with TRBD1. The CDR3 length is 14 residues. Per the germline V gene, CDR1 is LGHDT and CDR2 is YNNKEL (reference sequence). The V segment lost 1 base and the J segment 4 bases; nucleotides outside the gene matches: 3.